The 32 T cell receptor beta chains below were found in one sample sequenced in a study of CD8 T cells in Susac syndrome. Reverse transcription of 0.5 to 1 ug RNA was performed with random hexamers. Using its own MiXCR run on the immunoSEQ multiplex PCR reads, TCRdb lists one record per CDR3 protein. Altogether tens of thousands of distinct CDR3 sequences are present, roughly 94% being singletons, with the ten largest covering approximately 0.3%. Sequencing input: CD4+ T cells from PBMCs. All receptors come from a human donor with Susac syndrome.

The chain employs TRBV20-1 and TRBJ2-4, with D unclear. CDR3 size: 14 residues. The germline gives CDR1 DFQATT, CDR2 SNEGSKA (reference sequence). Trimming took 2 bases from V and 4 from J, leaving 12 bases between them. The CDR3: CSARREQSKNIQYF. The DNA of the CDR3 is TGCAGTGCTAGAAGGGAACAGAGTAAAAACATTCAGTACTTC.

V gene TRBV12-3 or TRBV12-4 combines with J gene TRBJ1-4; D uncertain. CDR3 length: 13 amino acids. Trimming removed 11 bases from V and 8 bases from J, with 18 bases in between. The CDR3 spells CASHGSAREKLFF. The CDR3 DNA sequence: TGTGCCTCCCATGGGTCAGCCAGGGAAAAACTGTTTTTT.

CDR3 sequence: CASSIRRGGNNEQFF. The CDR3 DNA is TGTGCCAGTAGTATAAGGCGGGGGGGAAACAATGAGCAGTTCTTC. This chain joins TRBV19 and TRBJ2-1, with 9 bases aligning to TRBD2. The V gene's germline CDR1 is LNHDA and CDR2 SQIVND (reference sequence). This CDR3 comprises 15 residues. The junction had 4 bases not matched to a gene; V was cut back by 2 bases and J by 5 bases.

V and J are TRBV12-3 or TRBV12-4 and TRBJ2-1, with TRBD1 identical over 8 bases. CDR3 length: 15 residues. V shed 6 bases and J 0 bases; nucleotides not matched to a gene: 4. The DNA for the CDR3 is TGTGCCAGCAGACTCACAGGGGGCTCCTACAATGAGCAGTTCTTC. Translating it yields CASRLTGGSYNEQFF.

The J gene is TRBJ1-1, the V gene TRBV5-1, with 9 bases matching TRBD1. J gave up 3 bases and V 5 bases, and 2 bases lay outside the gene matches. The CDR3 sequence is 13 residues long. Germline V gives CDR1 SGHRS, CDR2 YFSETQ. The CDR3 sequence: CASRRQGDTEAFF. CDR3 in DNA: TGCGCCAGCAGAAGACAGGGGGACACTGAAGCTTTCTTT.

CDR3 sequence (DNA): TGCAGCGTTGCGGGGTTGGCCGACTTTACCTACGAGCAGTACTTC. Protein product: CSVAGLADFTYEQYF. The chain couples TRBV29-1 to TRBJ2-7; D may be TRBD2 (5 bases). V was shortened by 4 bases and J by 2 bases, with 18 bases between the two germline ends. Germline CDR1 is SQVTM and CDR2 is ANQGSEA. This CDR3 has 15 amino acids.

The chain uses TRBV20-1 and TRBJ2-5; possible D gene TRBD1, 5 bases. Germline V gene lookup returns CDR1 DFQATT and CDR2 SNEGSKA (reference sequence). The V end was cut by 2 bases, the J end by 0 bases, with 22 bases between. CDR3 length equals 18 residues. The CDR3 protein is CSARSDSSVNWYQETQYF. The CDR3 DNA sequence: TGCAGTGCTAGAAGCGACAGTTCCGTAAATTGGTACCAAGAGACCCAGTACTTC.

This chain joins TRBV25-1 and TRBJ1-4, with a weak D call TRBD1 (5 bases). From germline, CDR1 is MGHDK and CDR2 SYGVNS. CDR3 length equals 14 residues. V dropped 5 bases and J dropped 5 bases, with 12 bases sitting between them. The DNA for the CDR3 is TGTGCCAGCAGTCAGGGAGGCTTAAATGAAAAACTGTTTTTT. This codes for CASSQGGLNEKLFF.

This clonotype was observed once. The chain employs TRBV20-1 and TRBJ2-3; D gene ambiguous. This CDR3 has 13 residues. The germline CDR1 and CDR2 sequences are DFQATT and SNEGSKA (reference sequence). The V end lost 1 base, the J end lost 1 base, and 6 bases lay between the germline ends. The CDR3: CSARGPGTDTQYF. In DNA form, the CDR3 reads TGCAGTGCTAGAGGCCCCGGCACAGATACGCAGTATTTT.

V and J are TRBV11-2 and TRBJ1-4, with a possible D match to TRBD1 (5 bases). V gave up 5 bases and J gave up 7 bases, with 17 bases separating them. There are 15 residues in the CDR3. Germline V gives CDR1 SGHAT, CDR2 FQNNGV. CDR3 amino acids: CASSPGTPMGEKLFF. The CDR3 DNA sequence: TGTGCCAGCAGCCCCGGGACGCCTATGGGTGAAAAACTGTTTTTT. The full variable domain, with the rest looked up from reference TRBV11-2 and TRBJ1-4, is EAGVAQSPRYKIIEKRQSVAFWCNPISGHATLYWYQQILGQGPKLLIQFQNNGVVDDSQLPKDRFSAERLKGVDSTLKIQPAKLEDSAVYLCASSPGTPMGEKLFFGSGTQLSVL.

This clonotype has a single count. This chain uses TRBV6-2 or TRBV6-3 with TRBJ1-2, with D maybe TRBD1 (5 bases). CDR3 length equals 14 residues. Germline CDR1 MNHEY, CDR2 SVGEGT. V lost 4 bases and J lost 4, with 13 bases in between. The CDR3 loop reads CASSSSGQTYGYTF. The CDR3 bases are TGTGCCAGCAGTTCCTCGGGGCAGACCTATGGCTACACCTTC.

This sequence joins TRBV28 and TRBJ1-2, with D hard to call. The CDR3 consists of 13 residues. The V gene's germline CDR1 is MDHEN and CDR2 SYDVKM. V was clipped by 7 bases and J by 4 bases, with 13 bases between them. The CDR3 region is CASTQRSSYGYTF. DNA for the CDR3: TGTGCCAGCACCCAACGCTCCTCCTATGGCTACACCTTC.

The CDR3 region has the DNA TGTGCCAGCAGTGTCAGGGGAGGCTACACCTTC. It yields the protein CASSVRGGYTF. V is TRBV6-4 and J is TRBJ1-2; a weak D match, TRBD1 (6 bases). The CDR3 extends over 11 amino acids. The germline CDR1 and CDR2 sequences are MRHNA and SNTAGT. Trimming removed 4 bases at V and 8 bases at J, with 8 bases between.

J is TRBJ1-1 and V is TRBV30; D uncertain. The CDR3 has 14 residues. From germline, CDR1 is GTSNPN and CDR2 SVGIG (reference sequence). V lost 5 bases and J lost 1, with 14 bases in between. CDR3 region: CAWRLDPGNTEAFF. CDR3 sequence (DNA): TGTGCCTGGCGTTTGGACCCAGGGAACACTGAAGCTTTCTTT.

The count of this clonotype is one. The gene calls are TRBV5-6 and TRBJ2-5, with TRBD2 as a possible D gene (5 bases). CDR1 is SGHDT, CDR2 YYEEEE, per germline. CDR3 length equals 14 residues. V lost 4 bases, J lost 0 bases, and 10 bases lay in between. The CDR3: CASSALAYQETQYF. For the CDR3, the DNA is TGTGCCAGCAGCGCGCTAGCCTACCAAGAGACCCAGTACTTC.

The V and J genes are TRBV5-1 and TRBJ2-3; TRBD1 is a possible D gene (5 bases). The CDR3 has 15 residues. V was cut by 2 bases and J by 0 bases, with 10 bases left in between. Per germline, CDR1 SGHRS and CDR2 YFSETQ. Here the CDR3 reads CASSFRQLSTDTQYF. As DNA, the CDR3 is TGCGCCAGCAGCTTCCGACAGCTTAGCACAGATACGCAGTATTTT.

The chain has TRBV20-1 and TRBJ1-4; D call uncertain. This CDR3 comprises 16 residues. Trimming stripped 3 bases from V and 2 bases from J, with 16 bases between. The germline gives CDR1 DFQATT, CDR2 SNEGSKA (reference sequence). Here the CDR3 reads CSARPAGSGTNEKLFF. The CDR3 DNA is TGCAGTGCTAGGCCGGCGGGATCGGGCACTAATGAAAAACTGTTTTTT.

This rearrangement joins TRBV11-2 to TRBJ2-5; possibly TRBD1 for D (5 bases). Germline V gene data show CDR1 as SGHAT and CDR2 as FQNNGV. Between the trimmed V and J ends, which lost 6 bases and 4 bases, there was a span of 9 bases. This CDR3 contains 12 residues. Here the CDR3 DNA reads TGTGCCAGCAGGCCTAGGGGAGAGACCCAGTACTTC. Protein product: CASRPRGETQYF.

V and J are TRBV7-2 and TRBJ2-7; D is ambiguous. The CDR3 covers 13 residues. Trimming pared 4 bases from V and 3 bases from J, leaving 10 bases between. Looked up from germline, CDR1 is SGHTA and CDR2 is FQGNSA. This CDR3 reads CASSYTSVYEQYF. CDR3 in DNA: TGTGCCAGCAGCTACACCTCAGTCTACGAGCAGTACTTC.

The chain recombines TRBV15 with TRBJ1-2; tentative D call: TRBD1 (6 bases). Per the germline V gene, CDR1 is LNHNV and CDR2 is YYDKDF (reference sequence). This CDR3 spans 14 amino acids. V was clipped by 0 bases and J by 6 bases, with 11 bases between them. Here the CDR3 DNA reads TGTGCCACCAGCAGAGATTCGCAGGGGAATGGCTACACCTTC. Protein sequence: CATSRDSQGNGYTF.

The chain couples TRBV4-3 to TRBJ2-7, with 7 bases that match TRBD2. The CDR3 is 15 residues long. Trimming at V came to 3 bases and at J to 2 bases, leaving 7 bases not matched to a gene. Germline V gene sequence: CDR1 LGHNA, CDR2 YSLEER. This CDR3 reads CASSQADRGAYEQYF. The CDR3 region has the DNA TGCGCCAGCAGCCAGGCCGACCGGGGGGCCTACGAGCAGTACTTC.

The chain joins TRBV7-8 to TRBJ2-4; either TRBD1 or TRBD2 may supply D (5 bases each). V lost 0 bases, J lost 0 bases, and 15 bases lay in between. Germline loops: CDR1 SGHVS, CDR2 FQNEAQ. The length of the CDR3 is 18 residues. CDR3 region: CASSLARTGLGAKNIQYF. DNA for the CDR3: TGTGCCAGCAGCTTAGCGCGCACGGGGCTCGGAGCCAAAAACATTCAGTACTTC.

The CDR3 spells CASSLANYEQYF. The CDR3 DNA follows: TGTGCCAGCAGTTTAGCTAATTACGAGCAGTACTTC. The chain employs TRBV12-3 or TRBV12-4 and TRBJ2-7; D is unclear. Trimming took 0 bases from V and 4 from J, leaving 4 bases between them. The CDR3 is 12 residues long.

CDR3 protein: CASSSPTSTEITEAFF. The CDR3, as DNA: TGCGCCAGCAGCTCCCCTACTTCGACGGAAATCACTGAAGCTTTCTTT. This rearrangement joins TRBV5-1 to TRBJ1-1; D gene uncertain. Germline V CDR1 and CDR2: SGHRS, YFSETQ. V gave up 3 bases and J gave up 4 bases, with 19 bases separating them. The CDR3 spans 16 residues.

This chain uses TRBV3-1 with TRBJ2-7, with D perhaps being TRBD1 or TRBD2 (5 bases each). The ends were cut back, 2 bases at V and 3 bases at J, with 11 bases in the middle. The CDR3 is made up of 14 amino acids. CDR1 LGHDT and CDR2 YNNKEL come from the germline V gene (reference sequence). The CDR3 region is CASSQPGTNYEQYF. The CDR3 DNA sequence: TGTGCCAGCAGCCAACCGGGGACGAACTACGAGCAGTACTTC.

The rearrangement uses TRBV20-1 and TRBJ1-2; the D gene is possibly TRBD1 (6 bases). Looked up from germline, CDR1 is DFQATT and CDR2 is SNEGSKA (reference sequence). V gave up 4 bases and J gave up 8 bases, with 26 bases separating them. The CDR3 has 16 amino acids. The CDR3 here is CSATTPYKDSKEGYTF. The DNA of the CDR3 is TGCAGTGCTACGACACCTTACAAGGACAGTAAAGAAGGCTACACCTTC.

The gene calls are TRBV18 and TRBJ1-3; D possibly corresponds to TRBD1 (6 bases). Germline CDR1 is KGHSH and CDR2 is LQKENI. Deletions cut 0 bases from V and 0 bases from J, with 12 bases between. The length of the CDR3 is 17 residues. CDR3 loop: CASSPPGGGASGNTIYF. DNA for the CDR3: TGTGCCAGCTCACCACCGGGAGGGGGTGCCTCTGGAAACACCATATATTTT.

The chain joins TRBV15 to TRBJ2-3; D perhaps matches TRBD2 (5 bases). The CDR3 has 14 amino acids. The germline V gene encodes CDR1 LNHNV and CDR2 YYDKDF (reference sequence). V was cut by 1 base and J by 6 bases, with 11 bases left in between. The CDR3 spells CATSRAQRVDTQYF. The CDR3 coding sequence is TGTGCCACCAGCAGAGCTCAGAGGGTTGATACGCAGTATTTT. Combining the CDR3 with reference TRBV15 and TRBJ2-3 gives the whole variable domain DAMVIQNPRYQVTQFGKPVTLSCSQTLNHNVMYWYQQKSSQAPKLLFHYYDKDFNNEADTPDNFQSRRPNTSFCFLDIRSPGLGDTAMYLCATSRAQRVDTQYFGPGTRLTVL.

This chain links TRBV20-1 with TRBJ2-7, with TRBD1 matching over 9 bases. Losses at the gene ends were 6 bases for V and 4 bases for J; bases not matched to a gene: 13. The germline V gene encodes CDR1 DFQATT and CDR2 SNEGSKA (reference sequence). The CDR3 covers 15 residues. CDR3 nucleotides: TGCAGTGCGGGTACCGGGACAGGGAGAGCGTACGAGCAGTACTTC. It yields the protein CSAGTGTGRAYEQYF.

CDR3 nucleotide sequence: TGTGCCAGCAGCTTACGAGACAGGGGGCCCGGGAGTGGCTACACCTTC. It codes for CASSLRDRGPGSGYTF. This chain joins TRBV7-9 and TRBJ1-2; 10 bases match TRBD1. CDR1 and CDR2 (germline): SEHNR, FQNEAQ (reference sequence). This CDR3 contains 16 residues. The junction had 10 bases not matched to a gene; V was cut back by 2 bases and J by 7 bases.

This CDR3 reads CAWSVRRHTEAFF. CDR3 nucleotide sequence: TGTGCCTGGAGTGTACGAAGACACACTGAAGCTTTCTTT. The V gene is TRBV30, the J gene TRBJ1-1; D uncertain. Germline V gene lookup returns CDR1 GTSNPN and CDR2 SVGIG (reference sequence). This CDR3 is 13 amino acids long. Trimming cost V 0 bases and J 3 bases, with 8 bases left between them.

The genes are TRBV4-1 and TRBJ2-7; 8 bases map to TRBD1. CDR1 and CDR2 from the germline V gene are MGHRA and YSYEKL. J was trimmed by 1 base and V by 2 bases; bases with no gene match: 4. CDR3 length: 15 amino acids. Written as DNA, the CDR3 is TGCGCCAGCAGCCAACCTGGGACAGGTTCCTACGAGCAGTACTTC. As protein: CASSQPGTGSYEQYF.